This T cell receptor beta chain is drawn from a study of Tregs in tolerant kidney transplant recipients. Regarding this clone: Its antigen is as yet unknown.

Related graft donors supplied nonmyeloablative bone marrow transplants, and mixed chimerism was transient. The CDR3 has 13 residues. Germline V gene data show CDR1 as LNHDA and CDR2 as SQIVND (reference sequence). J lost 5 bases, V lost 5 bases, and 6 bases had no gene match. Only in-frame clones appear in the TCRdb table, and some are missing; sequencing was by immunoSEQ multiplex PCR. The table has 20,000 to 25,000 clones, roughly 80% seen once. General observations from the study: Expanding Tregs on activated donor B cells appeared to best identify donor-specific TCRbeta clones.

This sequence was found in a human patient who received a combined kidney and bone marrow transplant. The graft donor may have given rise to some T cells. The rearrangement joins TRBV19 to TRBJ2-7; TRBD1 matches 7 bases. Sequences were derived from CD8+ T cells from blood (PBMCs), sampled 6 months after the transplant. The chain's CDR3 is CASSFGQAHEQYF. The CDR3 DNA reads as TGTGCCAGTAGTTTCGGACAGGCCCACGAGCAGTACTTC.